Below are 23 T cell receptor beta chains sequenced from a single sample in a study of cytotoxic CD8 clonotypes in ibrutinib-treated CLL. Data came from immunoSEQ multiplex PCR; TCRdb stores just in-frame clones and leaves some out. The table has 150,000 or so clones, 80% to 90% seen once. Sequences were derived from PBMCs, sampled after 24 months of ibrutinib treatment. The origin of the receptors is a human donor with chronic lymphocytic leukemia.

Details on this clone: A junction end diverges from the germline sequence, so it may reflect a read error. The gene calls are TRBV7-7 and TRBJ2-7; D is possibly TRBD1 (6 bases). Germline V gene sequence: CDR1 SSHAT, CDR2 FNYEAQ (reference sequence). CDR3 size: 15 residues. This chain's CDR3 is CASSLFPGASYEQYF. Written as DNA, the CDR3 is TGTGCTAGCAGCCTGTTCCCAGGGGCTAGTTACGAGCAGTACTTC.

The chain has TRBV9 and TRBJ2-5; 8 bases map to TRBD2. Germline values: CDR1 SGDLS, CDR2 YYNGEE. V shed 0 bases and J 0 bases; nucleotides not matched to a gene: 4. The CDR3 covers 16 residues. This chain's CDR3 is CASSVGGTSNQETQYF. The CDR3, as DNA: TGTGCCAGCAGCGTAGGAGGGACTAGTAACCAAGAGACCCAGTACTTC.

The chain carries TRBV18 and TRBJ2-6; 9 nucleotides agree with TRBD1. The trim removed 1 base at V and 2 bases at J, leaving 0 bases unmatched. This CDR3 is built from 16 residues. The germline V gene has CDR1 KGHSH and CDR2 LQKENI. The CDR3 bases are TGTGCCAGCTCACCACGGACAGGGGCTGGGGCCAACGTCCTGACTTTC. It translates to CASSPRTGAGANVLTF.

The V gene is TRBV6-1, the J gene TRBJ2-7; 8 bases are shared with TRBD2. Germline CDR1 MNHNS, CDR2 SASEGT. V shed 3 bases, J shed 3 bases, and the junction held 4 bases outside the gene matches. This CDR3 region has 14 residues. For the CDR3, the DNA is TGTGCCAGCAGTGAGGGCGGGGGGTTCTACGAGCAGTACTTC. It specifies CASSEGGGFYEQYF.

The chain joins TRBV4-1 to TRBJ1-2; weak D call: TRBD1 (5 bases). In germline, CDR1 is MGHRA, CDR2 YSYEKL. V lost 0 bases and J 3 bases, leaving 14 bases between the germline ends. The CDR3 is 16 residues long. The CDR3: CASSQDLGQGDYGYTF. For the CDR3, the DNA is TGCGCCAGCAGCCAAGACCTAGGGCAGGGCGACTATGGCTACACCTTC.

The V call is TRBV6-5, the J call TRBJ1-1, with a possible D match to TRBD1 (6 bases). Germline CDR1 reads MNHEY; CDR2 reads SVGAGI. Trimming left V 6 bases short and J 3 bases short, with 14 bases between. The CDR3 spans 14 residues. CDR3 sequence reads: CASSPQGLHTEAFF. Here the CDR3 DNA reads TGTGCCAGCAGCCCCCAGGGGCTGCACACTGAAGCTTTCTTT.

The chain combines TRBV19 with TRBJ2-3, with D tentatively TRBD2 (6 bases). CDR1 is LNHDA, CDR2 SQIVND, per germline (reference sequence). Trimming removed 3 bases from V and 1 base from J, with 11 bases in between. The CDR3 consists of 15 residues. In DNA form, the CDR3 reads TGTGCCAGTAGTATTGGCGGGATCGGCACAGATACGCAGTATTTT. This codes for CASSIGGIGTDTQYF. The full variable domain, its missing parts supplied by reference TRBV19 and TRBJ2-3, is DGGITQSPKYLFRKEGQNVTLSCEQNLNHDAMYWYRQDPGQGLRLIYYSQIVNDFQKGDIAEGYSVSREKKESFPLTVTSAQKNPTAFYLCASSIGGIGTDTQYFGPGTRLTVL.

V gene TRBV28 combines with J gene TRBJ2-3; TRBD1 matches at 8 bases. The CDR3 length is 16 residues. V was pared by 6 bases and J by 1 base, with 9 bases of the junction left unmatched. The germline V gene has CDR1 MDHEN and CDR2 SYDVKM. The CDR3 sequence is CASRDRVWTGTDTQYF. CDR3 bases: TGTGCCAGCAGGGACAGGGTATGGACTGGCACAGATACGCAGTATTTT.

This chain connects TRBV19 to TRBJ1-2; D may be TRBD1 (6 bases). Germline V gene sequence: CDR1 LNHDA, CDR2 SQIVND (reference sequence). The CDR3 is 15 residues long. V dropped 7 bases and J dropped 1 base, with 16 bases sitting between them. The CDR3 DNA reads TGTGCCAGTACCTCATCCCGGACAGTTAACTATGGCTACACCTTC. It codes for CASTSSRTVNYGYTF.

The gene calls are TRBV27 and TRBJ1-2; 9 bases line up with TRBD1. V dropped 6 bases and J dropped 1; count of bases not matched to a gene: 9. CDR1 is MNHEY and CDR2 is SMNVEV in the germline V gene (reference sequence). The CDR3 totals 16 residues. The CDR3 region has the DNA TGTGCCAGCAGGAACCCTGCGGACAGGGGTAACTATGGCTACACCTTC. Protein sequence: CASRNPADRGNYGYTF.

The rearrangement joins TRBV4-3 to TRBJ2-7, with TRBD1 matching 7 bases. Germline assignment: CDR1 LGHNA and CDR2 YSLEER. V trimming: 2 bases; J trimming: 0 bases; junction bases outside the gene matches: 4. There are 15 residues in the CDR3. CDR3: CASSQRGGPSYEQYF. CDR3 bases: TGCGCCAGCAGCCAAAGAGGGGGCCCCTCCTACGAGCAGTACTTC.

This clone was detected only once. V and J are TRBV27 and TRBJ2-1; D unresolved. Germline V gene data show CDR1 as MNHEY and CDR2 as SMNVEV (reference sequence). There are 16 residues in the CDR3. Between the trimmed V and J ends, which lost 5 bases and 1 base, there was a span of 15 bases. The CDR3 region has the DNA TGTGCCAGCAGTCCCCCTTCGGGCAGGTCCTACAATGAGCAGTTCTTC. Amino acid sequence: CASSPPSGRSYNEQFF.

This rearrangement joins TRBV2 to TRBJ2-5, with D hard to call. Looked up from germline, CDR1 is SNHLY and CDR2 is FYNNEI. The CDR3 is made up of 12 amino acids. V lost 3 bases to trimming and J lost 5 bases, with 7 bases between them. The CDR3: CASSDPGETQYF. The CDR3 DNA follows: TGTGCCAGCAGTGACCCCGGGGAGACCCAGTACTTC.

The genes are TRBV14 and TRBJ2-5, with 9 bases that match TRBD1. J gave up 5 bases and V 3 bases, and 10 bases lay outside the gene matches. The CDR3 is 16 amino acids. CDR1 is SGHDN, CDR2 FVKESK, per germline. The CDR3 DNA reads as TGTGCCAGCAGCCATACCCCACAGGGGGCACGGGAGACCCAGTACTTC. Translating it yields CASSHTPQGARETQYF. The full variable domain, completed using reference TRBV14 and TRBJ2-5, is EAGVTQFPSHSVIEKGQTVTLRCDPISGHDNLYWYRRVMGKEIKFLLHFVKESKQDESGMPNNRFLAERTGGTYSTLKVQPAELEDSGVYFCASSHTPQGARETQYFGPGTRLLVL.

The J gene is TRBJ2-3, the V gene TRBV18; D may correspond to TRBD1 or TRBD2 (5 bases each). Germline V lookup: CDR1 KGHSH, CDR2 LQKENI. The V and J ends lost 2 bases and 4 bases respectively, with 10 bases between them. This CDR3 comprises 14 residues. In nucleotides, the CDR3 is TGTGCCAGCTCACCAGGGACGAGGTCAGATACGCAGTATTTT. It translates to CASSPGTRSDTQYF.

The CDR3 DNA sequence: TGCGCCAGCAGCGAGACTAGCGGGAGCCCCACAGATACGCAGTATTTT. Residues: CASSETSGSPTDTQYF. V and J are TRBV5-1 and TRBJ2-3; 12 bases align to TRBD2. From germline, CDR1 is SGHRS and CDR2 YFSETQ. V shed 4 bases, J shed 2 bases, and the junction held 5 bases outside the gene matches. The CDR3 consists of 16 residues.

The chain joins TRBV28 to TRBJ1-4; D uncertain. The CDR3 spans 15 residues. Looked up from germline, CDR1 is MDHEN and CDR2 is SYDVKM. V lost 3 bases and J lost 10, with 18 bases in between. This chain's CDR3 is CASSFLQTGRRKLFF. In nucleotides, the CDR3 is TGTGCCAGCAGTTTCCTCCAGACCGGCCGGAGAAAACTGTTTTTT. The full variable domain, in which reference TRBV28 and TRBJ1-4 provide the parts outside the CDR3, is DVKVTQSSRYLVKRTGEKVFLECVQDMDHENMFWYRQDPGLGLRLIYFSYDVKMKEKGDIPEGYSVSREKKERFSLILESASTNQTSMYLCASSFLQTGRRKLFFGSGTQLSVL.

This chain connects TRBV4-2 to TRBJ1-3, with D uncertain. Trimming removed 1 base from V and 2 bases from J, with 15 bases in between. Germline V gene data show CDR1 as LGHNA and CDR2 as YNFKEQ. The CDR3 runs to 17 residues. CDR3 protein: CASSQAGGRGTGNTIYF. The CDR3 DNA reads TGTGCCAGCAGCCAAGCCGGCGGGCGAGGCACTGGAAACACCATATATTTT.

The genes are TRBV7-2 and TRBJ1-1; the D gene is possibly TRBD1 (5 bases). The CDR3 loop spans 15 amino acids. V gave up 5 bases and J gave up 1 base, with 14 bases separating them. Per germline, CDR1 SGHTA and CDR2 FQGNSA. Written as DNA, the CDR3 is TGTGCCAGCAGCCCTCAGGGCCCTCCGAACACTGAAGCTTTCTTT. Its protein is CASSPQGPPNTEAFF.

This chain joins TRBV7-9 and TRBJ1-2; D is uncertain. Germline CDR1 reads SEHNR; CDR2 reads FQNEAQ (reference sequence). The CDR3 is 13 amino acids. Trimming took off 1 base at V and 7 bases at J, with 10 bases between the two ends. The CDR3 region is CASSLEVALGYTF. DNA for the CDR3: TGTGCCAGCAGCTTAGAAGTGGCCCTTGGCTACACCTTC.

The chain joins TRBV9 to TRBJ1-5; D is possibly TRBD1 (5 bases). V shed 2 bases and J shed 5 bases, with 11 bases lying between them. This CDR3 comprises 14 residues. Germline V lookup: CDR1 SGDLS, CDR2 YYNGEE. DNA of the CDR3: TGTGCCAGCAGCGTTAAAGGGACGGATCAGCCCCAGCATTTT. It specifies CASSVKGTDQPQHF.

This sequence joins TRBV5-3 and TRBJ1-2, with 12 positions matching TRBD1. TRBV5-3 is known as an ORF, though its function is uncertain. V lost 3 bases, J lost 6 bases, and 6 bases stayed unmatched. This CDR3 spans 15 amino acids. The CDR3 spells CARSWPGQGADGYTF. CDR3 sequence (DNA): TGTGCCAGAAGCTGGCCGGGACAGGGGGCCGATGGCTACACCTTC.

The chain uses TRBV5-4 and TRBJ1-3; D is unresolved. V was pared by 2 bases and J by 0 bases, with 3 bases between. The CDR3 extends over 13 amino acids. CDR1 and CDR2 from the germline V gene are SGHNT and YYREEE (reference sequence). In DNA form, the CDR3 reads TGTGCCAGCAGCTTTTACTCTGGAAACACCATATATTTT. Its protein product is CASSFYSGNTIYF.